This T cell receptor (beta chain) was sequenced for a study of T cell repertoires in cytomegalovirus infection. Broader study findings: There were carriers of CMV plus the relevant HLA, and cumulative public TCR beta family frequency identified them.

The V gene end was trimmed by 6 bases and the J gene end by 7 bases; junction bases not matched to a gene: 9. The CDR3 has 16 amino acids. The germline gives CDR1 MNHEY, CDR2 SVGAGI. Regarding this clonotype: The antigen is not known.

TCRdb passed the reads through MiXCR, listing each CDR3 protein once. The sample yields hundreds of thousands of distinct CDR3 sequences, around a third seen once. V gene TRBV6-5 combines with J gene TRBJ2-1, with 13 bases lining up with TRBD2. The receptor's source is a human donor in good health (CMV status not recorded). Some clones in this sample may be carry-over from other donors' samples. Sequenced here: cultured CD8+ T cells from PBMCs, sampled from culture after CMV antigen stimulation. CDR3 loop: CASSYTSGGVVNEQFF. For the CDR3, the DNA is TGTGCCAGCAGCTATACTAGCGGGGGGGTCGTGAATGAGCAGTTCTTC.